This TCR beta chain was found in a study of T cells in Graves' hyperthyroidism and ophthalmopathy. For the study at large: Peripheral blood was collected at initial diagnosis, before any treatment. Study outcomes and limitations: Most thyroid clonotypes expanded above 0.001 appeared in blood too.

CDR3 length equals 12 residues. In germline, CDR1 is MNHEY, CDR2 SVGEGT. V gave up 8 bases and J gave up 6 bases, with 10 bases separating them. This clonotype has a handful of counts. Its antigen is still unknown. Clinical symptoms, serum thyroxine and TRAb, thyroid ultrasound and orbital computed tomography together formed the diagnostic basis. PBMCs were collected from an approximately 9.4 ml volume of fresh peripheral blood. RNA transcripts were the template for amplifying TCR beta CDR3 regions. The TCR CDR3 first-round RT-PCR relied on the HTBI primer set. TCRdb reprocessed the multiplex PCR reads with MiXCR, giving one entry per CDR3 protein. The sample records hundreds of thousands of distinct CDR3 sequences, around a fifth being singletons.

Material: blood. The source of this sequence is a woman between 65 and 79 years old with Graves' ophthalmopathy. This chain links TRBV6-2 or TRBV6-3 with TRBJ2-2; D remains unclear. The CDR3 region has the DNA TGTGCCAGCCGGTATGAGGCCGGGGAGCTGTTTTTT. This translates into CASRYEAGELFF.